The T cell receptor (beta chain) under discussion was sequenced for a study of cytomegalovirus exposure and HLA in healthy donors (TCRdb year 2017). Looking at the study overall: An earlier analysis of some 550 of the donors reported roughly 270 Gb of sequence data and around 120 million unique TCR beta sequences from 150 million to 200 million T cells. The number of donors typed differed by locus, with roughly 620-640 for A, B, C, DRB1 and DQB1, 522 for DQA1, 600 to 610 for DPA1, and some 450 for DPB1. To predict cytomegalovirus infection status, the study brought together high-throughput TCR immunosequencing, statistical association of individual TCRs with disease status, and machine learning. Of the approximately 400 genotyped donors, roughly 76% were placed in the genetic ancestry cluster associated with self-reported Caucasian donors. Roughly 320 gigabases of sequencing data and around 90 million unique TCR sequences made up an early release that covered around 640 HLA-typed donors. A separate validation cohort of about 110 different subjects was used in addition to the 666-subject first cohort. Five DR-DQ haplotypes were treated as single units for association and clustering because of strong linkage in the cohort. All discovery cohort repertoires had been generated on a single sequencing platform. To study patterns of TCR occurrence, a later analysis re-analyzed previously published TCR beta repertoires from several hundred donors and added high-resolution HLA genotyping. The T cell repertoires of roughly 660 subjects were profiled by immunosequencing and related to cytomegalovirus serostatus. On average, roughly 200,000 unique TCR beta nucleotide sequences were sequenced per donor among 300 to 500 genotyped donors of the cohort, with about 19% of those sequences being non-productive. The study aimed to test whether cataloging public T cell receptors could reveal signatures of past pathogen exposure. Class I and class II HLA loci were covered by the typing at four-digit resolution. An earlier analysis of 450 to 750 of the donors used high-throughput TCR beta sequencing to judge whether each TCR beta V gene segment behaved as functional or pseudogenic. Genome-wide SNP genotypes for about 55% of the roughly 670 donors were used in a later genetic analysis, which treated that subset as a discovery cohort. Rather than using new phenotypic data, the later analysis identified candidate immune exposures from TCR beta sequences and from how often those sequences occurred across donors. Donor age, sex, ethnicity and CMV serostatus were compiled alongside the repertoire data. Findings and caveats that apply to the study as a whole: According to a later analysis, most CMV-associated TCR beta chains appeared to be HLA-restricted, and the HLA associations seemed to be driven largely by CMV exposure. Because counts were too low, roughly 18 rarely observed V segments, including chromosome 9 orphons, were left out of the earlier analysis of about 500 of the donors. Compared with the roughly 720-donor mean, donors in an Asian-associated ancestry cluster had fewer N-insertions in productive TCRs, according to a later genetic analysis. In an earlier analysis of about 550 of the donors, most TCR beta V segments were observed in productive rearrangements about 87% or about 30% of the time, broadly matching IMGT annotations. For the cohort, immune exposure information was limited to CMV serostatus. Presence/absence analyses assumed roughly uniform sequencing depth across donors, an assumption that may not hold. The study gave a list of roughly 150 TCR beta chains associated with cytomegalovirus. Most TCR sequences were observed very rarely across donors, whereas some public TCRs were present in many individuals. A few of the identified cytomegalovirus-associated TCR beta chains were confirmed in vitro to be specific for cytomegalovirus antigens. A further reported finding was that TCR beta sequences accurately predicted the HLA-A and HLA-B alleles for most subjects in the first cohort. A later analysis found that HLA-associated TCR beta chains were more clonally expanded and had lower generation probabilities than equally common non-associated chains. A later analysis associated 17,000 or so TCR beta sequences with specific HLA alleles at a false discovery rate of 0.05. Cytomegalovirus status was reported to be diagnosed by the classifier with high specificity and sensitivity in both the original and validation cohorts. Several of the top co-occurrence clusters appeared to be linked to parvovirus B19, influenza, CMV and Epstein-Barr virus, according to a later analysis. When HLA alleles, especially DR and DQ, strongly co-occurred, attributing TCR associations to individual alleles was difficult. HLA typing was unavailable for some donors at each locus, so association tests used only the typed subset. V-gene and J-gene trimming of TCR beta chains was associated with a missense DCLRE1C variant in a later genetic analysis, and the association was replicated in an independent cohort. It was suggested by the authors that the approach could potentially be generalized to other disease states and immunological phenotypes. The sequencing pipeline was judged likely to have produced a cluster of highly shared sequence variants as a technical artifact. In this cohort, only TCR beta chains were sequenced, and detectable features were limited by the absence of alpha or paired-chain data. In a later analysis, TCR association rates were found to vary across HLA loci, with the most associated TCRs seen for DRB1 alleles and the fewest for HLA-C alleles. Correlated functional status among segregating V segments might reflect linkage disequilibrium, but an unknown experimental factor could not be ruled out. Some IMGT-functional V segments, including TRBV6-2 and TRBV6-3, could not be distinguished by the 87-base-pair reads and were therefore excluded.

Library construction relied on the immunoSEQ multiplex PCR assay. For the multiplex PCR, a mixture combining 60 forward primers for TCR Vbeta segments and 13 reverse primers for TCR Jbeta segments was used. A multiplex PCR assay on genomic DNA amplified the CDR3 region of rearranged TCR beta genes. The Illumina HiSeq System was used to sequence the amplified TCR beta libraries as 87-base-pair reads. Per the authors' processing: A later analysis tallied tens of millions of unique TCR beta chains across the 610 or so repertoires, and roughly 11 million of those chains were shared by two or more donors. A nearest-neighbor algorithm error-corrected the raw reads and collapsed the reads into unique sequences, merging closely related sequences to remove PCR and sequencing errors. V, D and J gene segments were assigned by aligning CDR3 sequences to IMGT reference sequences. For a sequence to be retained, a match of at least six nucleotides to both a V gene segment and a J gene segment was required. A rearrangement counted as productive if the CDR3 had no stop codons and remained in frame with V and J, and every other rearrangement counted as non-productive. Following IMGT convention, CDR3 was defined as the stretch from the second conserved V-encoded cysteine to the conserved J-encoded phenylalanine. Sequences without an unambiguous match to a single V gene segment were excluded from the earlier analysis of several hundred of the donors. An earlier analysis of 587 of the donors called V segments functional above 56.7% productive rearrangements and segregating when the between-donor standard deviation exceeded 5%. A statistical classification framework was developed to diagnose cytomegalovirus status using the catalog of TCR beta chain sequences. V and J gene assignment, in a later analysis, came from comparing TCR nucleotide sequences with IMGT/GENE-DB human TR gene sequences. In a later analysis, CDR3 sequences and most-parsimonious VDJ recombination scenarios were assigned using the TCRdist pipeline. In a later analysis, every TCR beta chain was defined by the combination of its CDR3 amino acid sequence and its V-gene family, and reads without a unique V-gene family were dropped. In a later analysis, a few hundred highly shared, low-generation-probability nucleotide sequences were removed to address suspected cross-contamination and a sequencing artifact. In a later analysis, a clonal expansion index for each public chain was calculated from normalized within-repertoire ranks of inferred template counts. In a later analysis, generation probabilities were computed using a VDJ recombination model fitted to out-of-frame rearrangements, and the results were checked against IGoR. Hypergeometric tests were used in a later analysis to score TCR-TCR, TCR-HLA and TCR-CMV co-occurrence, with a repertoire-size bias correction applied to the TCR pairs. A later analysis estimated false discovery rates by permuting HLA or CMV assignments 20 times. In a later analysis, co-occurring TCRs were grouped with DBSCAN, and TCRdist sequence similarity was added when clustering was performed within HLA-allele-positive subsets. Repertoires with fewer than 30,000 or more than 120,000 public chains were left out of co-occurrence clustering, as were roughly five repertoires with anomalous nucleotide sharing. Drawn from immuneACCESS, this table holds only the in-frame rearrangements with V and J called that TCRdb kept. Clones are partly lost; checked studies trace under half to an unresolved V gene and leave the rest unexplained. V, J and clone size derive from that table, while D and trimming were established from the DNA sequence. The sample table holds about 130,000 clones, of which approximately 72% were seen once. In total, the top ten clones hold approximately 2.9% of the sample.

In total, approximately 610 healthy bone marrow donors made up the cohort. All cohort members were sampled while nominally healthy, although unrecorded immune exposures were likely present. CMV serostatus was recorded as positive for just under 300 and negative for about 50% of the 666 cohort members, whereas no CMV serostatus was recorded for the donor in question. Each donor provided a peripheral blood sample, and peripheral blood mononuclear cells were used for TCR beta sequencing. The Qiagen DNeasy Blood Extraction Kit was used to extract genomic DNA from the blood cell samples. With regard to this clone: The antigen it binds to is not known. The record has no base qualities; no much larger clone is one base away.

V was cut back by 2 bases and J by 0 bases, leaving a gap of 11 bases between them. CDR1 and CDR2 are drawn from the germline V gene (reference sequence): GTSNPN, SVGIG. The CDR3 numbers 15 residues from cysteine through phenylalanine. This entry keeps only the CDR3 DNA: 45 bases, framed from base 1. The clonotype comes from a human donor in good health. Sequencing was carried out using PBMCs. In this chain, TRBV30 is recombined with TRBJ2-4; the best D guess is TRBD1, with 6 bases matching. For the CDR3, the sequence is CAWSNPGQAKNIQYF. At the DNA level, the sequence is TGTGCCTGGAGTAATCCGGGACAAGCCAAAAACATTCAGTACTTC.